Listed here is a single T cell receptor beta chain. This entry comes from a study of blood T cell repertoires in COVID-19. Study in general: There were acute and convalescent COVID-19 samples, and they came from the United States, Italy and Spain. Sample material is recorded as cDNA or gDNA derived from T cells, B-cell-depleted T cells, or PBMCs.

Authors' methods: The authors estimated nucleated cell counts from reference gene primer amplification. Data came from immunoSEQ multiplex PCR; TCRdb stores just in-frame clones and leaves some out. V, J and clone size derive from that table, while D and trimming were established from the DNA sequence. The table shows fewer than 300,000 clones, with around 89% occurring only once. The CDR3 loop spans 15 amino acids. J gave up 1 base and V 4 bases, and 2 bases lay outside the gene matches. CDR1 and CDR2 (germline): MNHEY, SMNVEV (reference sequence). The chain links TRBV27 to TRBJ2-1; 9 bases match TRBD2. The specimen was peripheral blood. The clonotype originates from a woman between 40 and 50 years old who had recovered from COVID-19. CDR3 in amino acids: CASSWAGGSYNEQFF. CDR3 DNA sequence: TGTGCCAGCAGTTGGGCGGGAGGGTCCTACAATGAGCAGTTCTTC.